This T cell receptor (beta chain) was documented in a study of read filtering for tumor transcriptome and immune sequencing. Study information: Mean patient age was approximately 71 years, range roughly 45 to 85; around 17 male, 14 to 15 female. R-ISS stage counts were 8 or 9 for I, about 15 for II, six or seven for III.

Molecular barcoded adaptors covering alpha/delta and beta/gamma chains were used on approximately 440 ng RNA. TCRdb redid the calling of the reads with MiXCR, one entry per CDR3 protein. The table has roughly 82,000 distinct CDR3 sequences, around an eighth seen once. This clonotype appeared a few times. Germline and junction disagree at one end, which may indicate a read error. This TCR was recovered from a donor at least 40 years old with multiple myeloma. The sequencing sample was made of a population of CD138-negative cells sorted from bone marrow.

CDR3 sequence (DNA): TGTCCCAGCAGCCAAGGACAAGTCTACGAGCAGTACTTC. This codes for CPSSQGQVYEQYF. The gene calls are TRBV7-9 and TRBJ2-7; TRBD1 is a possible D gene (5 bases). Germline-derived CDR1 and CDR2 are SEHNR and FQNEAQ (reference sequence). This CDR3 has 13 residues.